Following are 4 T cell receptor beta chains from one sample sequenced in a study of cytomegalovirus exposure and HLA in healthy donors. This PCR relied on a set of 60 Vbeta primers and 13 Jbeta primers. Sequencing was performed with immunoSEQ multiplex PCR; in TCRdb, only in-frame clones are kept and a portion is missing. This sample carries 150,000 to 200,000 clones, roughly 80% of them seen once, and the ten largest clones take about 1.7%. The sequenced sample consisted of PBMCs. The receptors were gathered from a woman younger than 35 in good health and CMV-seronegative.

The chain employs TRBV4-3 and TRBJ2-5; TRBD1 aligns across 7 bases. The DNA matches TRBJ2-7 better at its end, which makes the J call doubtful. The germline gives CDR1 LGHNA, CDR2 YSLEER. The CDR3 runs 16 residues. This CDR3 reads CASSQGTNRGSSEQYF. CDR3 nucleotide sequence: TGCGCCAGCAGCCAAGGGACAAACAGGGGTTCTTCCGAGCAGTACTTC.

This clone was counted a single time. The J gene is TRBJ2-7, the V gene TRBV29-1, with 12 bases identical to TRBD2. In germline, CDR1 is SQVTM, CDR2 ANQGSEA. The CDR3 totals 16 residues. V gave up 2 bases and J gave up 2 bases; unmatched junction bases: 7. The CDR3 sequence: CSVELALAGGTYEQYF. The CDR3 nucleotides read TGCAGCGTTGAACTGGCGCTAGCGGGAGGGACCTACGAGCAGTACTTC.

The J gene is TRBJ2-1, the V gene TRBV5-4; 14 positions match TRBD2. V lost 2 bases to trimming and J lost 3 bases; unmatched junction nucleotides: 4. The CDR3 spans 17 residues. The germline gives CDR1 SGHNT, CDR2 YYREEE (reference sequence). CDR3 sequence reads: CASSFGTSGSGYNEQFF. The CDR3 bases are TGTGCCAGCAGCTTCGGGACTAGCGGGAGCGGCTACAATGAGCAGTTCTTC.

This chain connects TRBV28 to TRBJ2-7, with D possibly TRBD1 on 6 matching bases. Between the trimmed V and J ends, which lost 5 bases and 0 bases, there was a span of 11 bases. Germline V CDR1 and CDR2: MDHEN, SYDVKM. The CDR3 is 14 residues long. The CDR3 DNA reads as TGTGCCAGCAGTGTTCAGGGGAGCTCCTACGAGCAGTACTTC. As protein: CASSVQGSSYEQYF.